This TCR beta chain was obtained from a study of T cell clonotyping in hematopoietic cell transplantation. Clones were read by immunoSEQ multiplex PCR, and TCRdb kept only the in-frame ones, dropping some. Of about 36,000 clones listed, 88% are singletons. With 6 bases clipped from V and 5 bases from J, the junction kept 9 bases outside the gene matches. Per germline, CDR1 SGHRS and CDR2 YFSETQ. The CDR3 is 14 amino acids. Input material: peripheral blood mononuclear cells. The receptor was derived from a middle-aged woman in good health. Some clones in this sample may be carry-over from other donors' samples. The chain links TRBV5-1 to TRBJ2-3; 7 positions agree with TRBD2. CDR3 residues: CASKVAGVGDTQYF. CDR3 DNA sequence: TGCGCCAGCAAGGTGGCGGGAGTTGGAGATACGCAGTATTTT.